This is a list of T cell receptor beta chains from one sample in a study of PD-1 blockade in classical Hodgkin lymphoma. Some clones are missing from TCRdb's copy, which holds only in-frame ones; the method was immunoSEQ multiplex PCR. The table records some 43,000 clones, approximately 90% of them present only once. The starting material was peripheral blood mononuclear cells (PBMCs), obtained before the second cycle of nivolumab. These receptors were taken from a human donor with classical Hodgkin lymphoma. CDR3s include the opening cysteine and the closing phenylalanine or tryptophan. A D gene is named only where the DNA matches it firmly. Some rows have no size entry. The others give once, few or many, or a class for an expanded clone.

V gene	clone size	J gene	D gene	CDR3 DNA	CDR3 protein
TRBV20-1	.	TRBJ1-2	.	TGCAGTGCTAGAGGTGATGGCTACACCTTC	CSARGDGYTF
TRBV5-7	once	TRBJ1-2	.	TGTGCCAGCAGCCCTCCCGGGGTAGGGAAATATGGCTACACCTTC	CASSPPGVGKYGYTF
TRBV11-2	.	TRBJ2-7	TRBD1	TGTGCCAGCAGCTTAGATCTCAGGACAGGGTCCTCCTACGAGCAGTACTTC	CASSLDLRTGSSYEQYF
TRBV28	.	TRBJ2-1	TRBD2	TGTGCCAGCAGTTTAAATCCTAGCGGGTACAATGAGCAGTTCTTC	CASSLNPSGYNEQFF
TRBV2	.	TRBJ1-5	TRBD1	TGTGCCAGCGGATTGACAGGGGCCGGTGATCAGCCCCAGCATTTT	CASGLTGAGDQPQHF
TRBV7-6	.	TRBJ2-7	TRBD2	TGTGCCAGCAGCTTAGCTAGCGGGGGCGCAGGCTCCGAGCAGTACTTC	CASSLASGGAGSEQYF
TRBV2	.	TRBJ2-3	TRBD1	TGTGCCAGCAGGACGGACAGGGGGATAATAGGTACGCAGTATTTT	CASRTDRGIIGTQYF
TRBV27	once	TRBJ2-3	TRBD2	TGTGCCAGCAGAGGAGCGGGAGGGCTCACAGATACGCAGTATTTT	CASRGAGGLTDTQYF
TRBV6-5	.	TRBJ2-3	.	TGTGCCAGCAGTTACGATGCGGGTTTCACAGATACGCAGTATTTT	CASSYDAGFTDTQYF
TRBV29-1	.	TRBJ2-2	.	TGCAGCGTTGAAAGGGGGGTGAAGGGGGAGCTGTTTTTT	CSVERGVKGELFF
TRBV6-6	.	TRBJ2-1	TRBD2	TGTGCCAGCAGTTACTTAACTAGCGGGGCTGTCGATGAGCAGTTCTTC	CASSYLTSGAVDEQFF
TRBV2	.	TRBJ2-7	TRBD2	TGTGCCAGCAGTGATGGGCTAGCGGGGGGGATCTCCTACGAGCAGTACTTC	CASSDGLAGGISYEQYF
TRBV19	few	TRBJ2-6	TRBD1	TGTGCCAGTAGTAACGACAGGGCTGGGGCCAACGTCCTGACTTTC	CASSNDRAGANVLTF
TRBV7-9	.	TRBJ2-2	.	TGTGCCAGCAGCTTGGCCCAGGGACCGAACACCGGGGAGCTGTTTTTT	CASSLAQGPNTGELFF
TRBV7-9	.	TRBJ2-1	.	TGTGCCAGCAGCTTGGCAGTTTCCAATGAGCAGTTCTTC	CASSLAVSNEQFF
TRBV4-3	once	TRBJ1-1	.	TGCGCCAGCAGCCAAGTCCTCTTGAACACTGAAGCTTTCTTT	CASSQVLLNTEAFF
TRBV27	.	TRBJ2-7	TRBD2	TGTGCCAGCACCCAATCGGGACTAGCGGGAAGTAAGGGTTCCTACGAGCAGTACTTC	CASTQSGLAGSKGSYEQYF
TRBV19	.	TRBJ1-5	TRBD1	TGTGCCAGTAGTACAACAGGGGACAATCAGCCCCAGCATTTT	CASSTTGDNQPQHF
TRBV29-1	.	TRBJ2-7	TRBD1	TGCAGCGTCCGGGACAGCGCCTACGAGCAGTACTTC	CSVRDSAYEQYF
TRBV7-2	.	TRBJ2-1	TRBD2	TGTGCCAGCAGCTTAGCGGCTAGCGGGGGCTCCTACAATGAGCAGTTCTTC	CASSLAASGGSYNEQFF
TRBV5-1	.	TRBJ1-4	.	TGCGCCAGCAGCTTGGAGACAGGTCGTGCAGAACTGTTTTTT	CASSLETGRAELFF
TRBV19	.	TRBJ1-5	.	TGTGCCAGTAGTCCACTGAAAGTGTTAATGTGGCAGCCCCAGCATTTT	CASSPLKVLMWQPQHF
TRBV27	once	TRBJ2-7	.	TGTGCCAGCAGCCCACGGACTGGGGAGCAGTACTTC	CASSPRTGEQYF
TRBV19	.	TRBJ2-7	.	TGTGCCAGTAGTAGCCCCGGGGGCACCAGCTCCTACGAGCAGTACTTC	CASSSPGGTSSYEQYF
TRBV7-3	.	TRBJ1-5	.	TGTGCCAGCAGCTCGGGAGGGTCAGAAAAGAATCAGCCCCAGCATTTT	CASSSGGSEKNQPQHF
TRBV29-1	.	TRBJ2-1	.	TGCAGCGTTGATTCGTTTGGCCACAATGAGCAGTTCTTC	CSVDSFGHNEQFF
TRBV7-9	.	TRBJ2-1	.	TGTGCCAGCAGCTTCGAATTCAGCTCCTACAATGAGCAGTTCTTC	CASSFEFSSYNEQFF
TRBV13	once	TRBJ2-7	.	TGTGCCAGCAGCTTAGGCCTGAGGGGGGACGAGCAGTACTTC	CASSLGLRGDEQYF
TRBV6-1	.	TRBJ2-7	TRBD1	TGTGCCAGCACCAAGGACAGGGCCGCCTACGAGCAGTACTTC	CASTKDRAAYEQYF